This T cell receptor beta chain was sequenced for a study of blood T cell repertoires in COVID-19 (TCRdb year 2020). Turning to the overall study: Collaborator samples came from the United States, Italy and Spain and covered acute and convalescent phases of COVID-19. The repertoires were made available in a free public database intended to serve as a resource for research on the immune response to SARS-CoV-2. Subjects who had been exposed to COVID-19, were actively infected with it, or had recovered from it provided the deeply sampled blood TCRbeta repertoires that made up the dataset. The samples were drawn from the first 160 participants of the ongoing ImmuneRACE study and from under 1,500 subjects provided by 6 global collaborators. Where available, HLA class I and class II types were obtained from metadata supplied by the sample provider rather than from assay-based typing. A de-identified subject ID, COVID-19 status, age in years and sex were almost always included in the sample metadata. The prospective study material was composed of cDNA or gDNA derived from T cells, B-cell-depleted T cells, or PBMCs. Results and caveats for the whole study, not just this receptor: The quantity of clinical and demographic metadata differed by source and by participant and was supplied without curation.

TCRbeta CDR3 regions were amplified from genomic DNA using the immunoSEQ Assay, a bias-controlled multiplex PCR. The original pipeline was this. Nucleated cell counts per sample were estimated from amplification of reference gene primers within the assay. To quantify the absolute abundance of each unique TCRbeta CDR3 rearrangement, sequence reads were collapsed and filtered. For each sample, productive Simpson clonality was calculated as the square root of Simpson's diversity index over productive rearrangements. The clones in this table, taken by TCRdb from immuneACCESS, are in-frame only. Not every clone is retained; where verified, under half of the shortfall comes from an unresolved V gene, and the cause of the rest is unknown. Clone size and V and J calls were adopted from that table, with D and trimming inferred from the DNA. This sample gives a few hundred thousand clones in total; around 86% of them show up just once. Under 2% of the sample comes from the top ten.

As encoded in the germline V gene, CDR1 is SGHAT while CDR2 is FQNNGV. Ends trimmed: V by 5 bases, J by 4 bases; bases unmatched to a gene: 9. The CDR3 covers 16 residues, taking in both the cysteine and the phenylalanine. Only CDR3 DNA is held: 48 bases, read in frame from base 1. Of note for this clone: This receptor's antigen is unknown. The sample holds no much larger clone one base away, and base qualities are not on file.

Collaborating institutions collected whole blood in K2EDTA tubes following their own protocols. For TCRbeta analysis, collaborators shipped samples in one of three forms: frozen whole blood, isolated PBMCs, or DNA extracted from either of those sample types. The TCR originated in a woman aged 50 to 65 with acute or convalescent COVID-19. The sample taken for sequencing was peripheral blood. This sequence uses TRBV11-2 and TRBJ2-2, with 8 bases in between that match TRBD1. The CDR3 has the sequence CASSRSGGYGTGELFF. DNA sequence: TGTGCCAGCAGCCGTTCAGGGGGCTACGGCACCGGGGAGCTGTTTTTT.